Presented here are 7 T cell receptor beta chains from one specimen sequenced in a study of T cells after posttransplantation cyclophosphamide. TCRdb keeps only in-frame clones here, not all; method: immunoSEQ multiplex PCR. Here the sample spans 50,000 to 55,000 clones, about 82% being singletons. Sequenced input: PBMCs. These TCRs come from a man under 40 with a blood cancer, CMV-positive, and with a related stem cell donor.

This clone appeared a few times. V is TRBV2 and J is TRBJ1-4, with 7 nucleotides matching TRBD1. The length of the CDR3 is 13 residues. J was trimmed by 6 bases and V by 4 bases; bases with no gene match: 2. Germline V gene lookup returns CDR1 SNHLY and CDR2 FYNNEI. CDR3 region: CASSGQGYEKLFF. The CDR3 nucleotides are TGTGCCAGCAGTGGACAGGGTTATGAAAAACTGTTTTTT.

The CDR3 DNA reads as TGTGCCAGCAGCTTGACAGGGATAATATCACTAGCCAAAAACATTCAGTACTTC. Translation: CASSLTGIISLAKNIQYF. The chain couples TRBV5-5 to TRBJ2-4, with D possibly being TRBD1 (6 bases). Germline CDR1 SGHKS, CDR2 YYEKEE (reference sequence). The CDR3 is 18 amino acids. Trimming took 1 base from V and 0 from J, leaving 17 bases between them.

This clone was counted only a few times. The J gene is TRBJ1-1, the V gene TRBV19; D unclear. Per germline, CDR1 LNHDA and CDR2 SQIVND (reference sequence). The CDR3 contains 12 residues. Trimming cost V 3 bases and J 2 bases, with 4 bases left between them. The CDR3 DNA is TGTGCCAGTAGTATCGGTAACACTGAAGCTTTCTTT. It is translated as CASSIGNTEAFF.

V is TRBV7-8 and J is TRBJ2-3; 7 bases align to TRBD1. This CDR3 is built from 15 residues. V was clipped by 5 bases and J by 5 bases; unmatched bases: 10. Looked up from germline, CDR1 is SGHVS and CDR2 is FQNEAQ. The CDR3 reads CASSQKRQGGDTQYF. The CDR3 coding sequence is TGTGCCAGCAGCCAAAAGAGACAGGGCGGAGATACGCAGTATTTT.

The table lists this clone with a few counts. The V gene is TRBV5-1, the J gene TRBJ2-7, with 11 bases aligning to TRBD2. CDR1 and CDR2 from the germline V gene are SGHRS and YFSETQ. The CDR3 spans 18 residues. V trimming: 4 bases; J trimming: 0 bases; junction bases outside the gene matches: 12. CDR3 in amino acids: CASSPRPTSGVSSYEQYF. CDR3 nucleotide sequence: TGCGCCAGCAGCCCGCGCCCGACTAGCGGGGTTAGCTCCTACGAGCAGTACTTC.

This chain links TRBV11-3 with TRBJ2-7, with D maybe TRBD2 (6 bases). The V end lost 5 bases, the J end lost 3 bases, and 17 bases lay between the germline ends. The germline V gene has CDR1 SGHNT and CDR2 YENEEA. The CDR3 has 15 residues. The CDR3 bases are TGTGCCAGCAGCCTATCCCAGGCGGGGTACTACGAGCAGTACTTC. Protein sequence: CASSLSQAGYYEQYF.

As DNA, the CDR3 is TGTGCCAGCAGCTTAATCTCGGAGGCTTTCTTT. Residues: CASSLISEAFF. This chain joins TRBV11-3 and TRBJ1-1; D remains unclear. With 2 bases removed from V and 11 bases from J, the gap between germline ends came to 9 bases. The CDR3 loop spans 11 amino acids. CDR1 and CDR2 (germline): SGHNT, YENEEA.